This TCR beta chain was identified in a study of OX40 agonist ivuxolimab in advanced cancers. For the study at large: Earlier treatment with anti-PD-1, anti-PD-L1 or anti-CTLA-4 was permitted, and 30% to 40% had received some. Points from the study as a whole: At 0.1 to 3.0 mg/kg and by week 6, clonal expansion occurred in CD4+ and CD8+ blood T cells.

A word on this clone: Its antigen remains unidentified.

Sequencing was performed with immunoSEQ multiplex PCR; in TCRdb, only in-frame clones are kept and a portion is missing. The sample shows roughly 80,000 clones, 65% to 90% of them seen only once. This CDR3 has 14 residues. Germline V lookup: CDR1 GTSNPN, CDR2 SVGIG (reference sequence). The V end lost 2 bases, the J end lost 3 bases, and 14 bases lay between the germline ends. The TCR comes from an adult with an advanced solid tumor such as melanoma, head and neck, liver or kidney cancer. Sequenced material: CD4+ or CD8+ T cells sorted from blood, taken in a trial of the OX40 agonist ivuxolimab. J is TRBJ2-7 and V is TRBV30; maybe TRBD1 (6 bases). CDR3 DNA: TGTGCCTGGAGTACCACAGGGTTGGTCTACGAGCAGTACTTC. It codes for CAWSTTGLVYEQYF.